A single sample is the source of the 21 T cell receptor beta chains below, sequenced in a study of blood T cell repertoires in COVID-19. Sequencing used immunoSEQ multiplex PCR; TCRdb keeps in-frame clones, though not all of them. The sample holds roughly 150,000 clones, roughly 88% seen once. The sequencing sample was made of PBMCs or T cells enriched from blood (not recorded which). The source of these receptors is a man between 65 and 85 years old who had been exposed to COVID-19.

The chain uses TRBV19 and TRBJ1-2; TRBD1 agrees at 7 bases. CDR1 and CDR2 from the germline V gene are LNHDA and SQIVND (reference sequence). This CDR3 spans 15 amino acids. V trimming: 3 bases; J trimming: 4 bases; junction bases outside the gene matches: 8. As DNA, the CDR3 is TGTGCCAGTAGTATTGCGGACAGGATCACCTATGGCTACACCTTC. Translating it yields CASSIADRITYGYTF. Supplemented by reference TRBV19 and TRBJ1-2, the full variable domain reads DGGITQSPKYLFRKEGQNVTLSCEQNLNHDAMYWYRQDPGQGLRLIYYSQIVNDFQKGDIAEGYSVSREKKESFPLTVTSAQKNPTAFYLCASSIADRITYGYTFGSGTRLTVV.

The V and J genes are TRBV4-3 and TRBJ1-1; no clear D gene. The germline V and J ends were trimmed by 3 bases and 2 bases, with 13 bases remaining between them. The CDR3 runs 15 residues. Per the germline V gene, CDR1 is LGHNA and CDR2 is YSLEER. The chain's CDR3 is CASSQEQGRNTEAFF. The CDR3 nucleotides read TGCGCCAGCAGCCAGGAACAAGGGAGAAACACTGAAGCTTTCTTT.

The chain uses TRBV5-1 and TRBJ1-1; D call uncertain. Trimming took off 2 bases at V and 0 bases at J, with 8 bases between the two ends. The CDR3 contains 14 residues. Per the germline V gene, CDR1 is SGHRS and CDR2 is YFSETQ. CDR3 residues: CASSFQVLNTEAFF. The CDR3 DNA reads TGCGCCAGCAGCTTCCAGGTGCTGAACACTGAAGCTTTCTTT.

The CDR3 here is CASSSWGGSIDEQYF. Here the CDR3 DNA reads TGTGCCAGCAGCTCGTGGGGAGGGAGCATCGACGAGCAGTACTTC. The J gene is TRBJ2-7, the V gene TRBV11-3; 7 nucleotides agree with TRBD2. J lost 5 bases, V lost 4 bases, and 11 bases had no gene match. This CDR3 contains 15 residues. Germline loops: CDR1 SGHNT, CDR2 YENEEA. Together with reference TRBV11-3 and TRBJ2-7, the CDR3 gives the full variable domain: EAGVVQSPRYKIIEKKQPVAFWCNPISGHNTLYWYLQNLGQGPELLIRYENEEAVDDSQLPKDRFSAERLKGVDSTLKIQPAELGDSAVYLCASSSWGGSIDEQYFGPGTRLTVT.

In its sample, this clone was seen a few times. The chain is built from TRBV7-3 and TRBJ2-5; 7 bases line up with TRBD2. Germline V gene sequence: CDR1 SGHTA, CDR2 FQGTGA. The CDR3 spans 14 residues. V gave up 1 base and J gave up 2 bases; unmatched junction bases: 1. The CDR3, as DNA: TGTGCCAGCAGCTTAATGGGGGGGCAAGAGACCCAGTACTTC. Translation: CASSLMGGQETQYF.

This clone was recorded a few times. The chain combines TRBV5-1 with TRBJ2-2, with 11 bases fitting TRBD2. The length of the CDR3 is 16 residues. The germline gives CDR1 SGHRS, CDR2 YFSETQ. V lost 3 bases and J lost 6; bases outside the gene matches: 7. CDR3 DNA sequence: TGCGCCAGCAGCTCGACTAGCGGGGTTACGGCCGGGGAGCTGTTTTTT. Encoded protein: CASSSTSGVTAGELFF.

In nucleotides, the CDR3 is TGCGCCAGCAGCCCACAGACGAGGGGGTCCGGGGAGCTGTTTTTT. Translating gives CASSPQTRGSGELFF. The chain carries TRBV5-1 and TRBJ2-2; D is perhaps TRBD1 (6 bases). Trimming removed 4 bases from V and 6 bases from J, with 16 bases in between. From germline, CDR1 is SGHRS and CDR2 YFSETQ. The CDR3 consists of 15 residues.

The rearrangement joins TRBV6-5 to TRBJ1-1; D call uncertain. CDR3 size: 14 residues. Between the trimmed V and J ends, which lost 7 bases and 0 bases, there was a span of 12 bases. Germline V lookup: CDR1 MNHEY, CDR2 SVGAGI. DNA of the CDR3: TGTGCCAGCAAGGAAGTCAGGATGAACACTGAAGCTTTCTTT. This codes for CASKEVRMNTEAFF.

This chain connects TRBV7-9 to TRBJ2-3, with 7 nucleotides matching TRBD1. The germline gives CDR1 SEHNR, CDR2 FQNEAQ (reference sequence). The length of the CDR3 is 13 residues. V lost 5 bases and J lost 6; bases outside the gene matches: 5. This CDR3 reads CASSKIRGDTQYF. The CDR3 DNA follows: TGTGCCAGCAGCAAAATCAGGGGGGATACGCAGTATTTT. The full variable domain, completed using reference TRBV7-9 and TRBJ2-3, is DTGVSQNPRHKITKRGQNVTFRCDPISEHNRLYWYRQTLGQGPEFLTYFQNEAQLEKSRLLSDRFSAERPKGSFSTLEIQRTEQGDSAMYLCASSKIRGDTQYFGPGTRLTVL.

V gene TRBV10-2 combines with J gene TRBJ1-2; D perhaps matches TRBD1 (5 bases). Germline assignment: CDR1 WSHSY and CDR2 SAAADI. The CDR3 length is 13 residues. Trimming took off 8 bases at V and 3 bases at J, with 13 bases between the two ends. The CDR3 DNA reads TGCGCCAGCGCGGCCCAAGGGGACTATGGCTACACCTTC. Its protein product is CASAAQGDYGYTF.

The rearrangement links TRBV29-1 to TRBJ2-5; TRBD2 might be the D (5 bases). Germline CDR1 reads SQVTM; CDR2 reads ANQGSEA. The CDR3 is 12 amino acids. V was trimmed by 4 bases and J by 6 bases, leaving 12 bases between them. The CDR3 region is CSVGGTGKTQYF. In DNA form, the CDR3 reads TGCAGCGTTGGTGGAACGGGGAAGACCCAGTACTTC.

The gene calls are TRBV3-1 (or the pseudogene TRBV3-2) and TRBJ2-1, with D possibly matching TRBD1 (6 bases). V lost 0 bases and J 6 bases, leaving 21 bases between the germline ends. Per the germline V gene, CDR1 is LGHDT and CDR2 is YNNKEL (reference sequence). The CDR3 contains 18 residues. The CDR3 loop is CASSQDPAAGAGANEQFF. Here the CDR3 DNA reads TGTGCCAGCAGCCAAGATCCGGCCGCAGGGGCAGGAGCCAATGAGCAGTTCTTC.

The chain recombines TRBV4-3 with TRBJ1-2; perhaps TRBD1 as D (6 bases). Per germline, CDR1 LGHNA and CDR2 YSLEER. The V end was cut by 4 bases, the J end by 2 bases, with 11 bases between. This CDR3 is 14 amino acids long. The CDR3 nucleotides are TGCGCCAGCAGCCCGGATACAGGGAACTATGGCTACACCTTC. Translation gives CASSPDTGNYGYTF.

Only one count was recorded for this clone. The rearrangement uses TRBV6-2 or TRBV6-3 and TRBJ1-5, with unresolved D. The CDR3 sequence is 15 residues long. Germline assignment: CDR1 MNHEY and CDR2 SVGEGT. The ends were cut back, 4 bases at V and 5 bases at J, with 15 bases in the middle. The CDR3 nucleotides read TGTGCCAGCAGTTCTTTCCGGGATCAGGATCAGCCCCAGCATTTT. Its translation is CASSSFRDQDQPQHF.

This clone was detected a few times. The chain uses TRBV20-1 and TRBJ1-2; D is unresolved. Trimming cost V 3 bases and J 8 bases, with 16 bases left between them. From germline, CDR1 is DFQATT and CDR2 SNEGSKA (reference sequence). This CDR3 has 13 amino acids. CDR3 in DNA: TGCAGTGCTAGTACGGGCACCCAGCGGGGCTACACCTTC. Translation: CSASTGTQRGYTF.

The gene calls are TRBV19 and TRBJ1-2, with D tentatively TRBD1 (5 bases). CDR1 is LNHDA and CDR2 is SQIVND in the germline V gene (reference sequence). The CDR3 is 13 amino acids. V gave up 6 bases and J gave up 0 bases, with 8 bases separating them. The CDR3 spells CASRAGPNYGYTF. In DNA, the CDR3 is TGTGCCAGTAGAGCGGGGCCTAACTATGGCTACACCTTC.

The V gene is TRBV7-2, the J gene TRBJ1-1; no clear D. The CDR3 has 15 residues. Germline CDR1 and CDR2: SGHTA and FQGNSA. Trimming took off 1 base at V and 4 bases at J, with 13 bases between the two ends. The CDR3 protein is CASSLVGLRGTEAFF. The CDR3 region has the DNA TGTGCCAGCAGCTTAGTGGGCCTACGGGGCACTGAAGCTTTCTTT.

This chain joins TRBV2 and TRBJ1-1; TRBD1 might be the D (6 bases). V lost 6 bases, J lost 1 base, and 9 bases lay in between. CDR3 length equals 13 residues. Germline lookup yields CDR1 SNHLY and CDR2 FYNNEI. Written as DNA, the CDR3 is TGTGCCAGCAGCGGACAGACGAACACTGAAGCTTTCTTT. It specifies CASSGQTNTEAFF. Full variable domain (outside the CDR3, taken from reference TRBV2 and TRBJ1-1): EPEVTQTPSHQVTQMGQEVILRCVPISNHLYFYWYRQILGQKVEFLVSFYNNEISEKSEIFDDQFSVERPDGSNFTLKIRSTKLEDSAMYFCASSGQTNTEAFFGQGTRLTVV.

The genes are TRBV7-2 and TRBJ1-6; a possible D gene is TRBD1 (5 bases). V was cut by 5 bases and J by 10 bases, with 12 bases left in between. The CDR3 covers 13 residues. Germline V CDR1 and CDR2: SGHTA, FQGNSA. The CDR3 nucleotides read TGTGCCAGCAGCCCCTCGGGGGAGTCACCCCTCCACTTT. Its translation: CASSPSGESPLHF.

This clone was picked up a small number of times. The rearrangement joins TRBV5-8 to TRBJ2-4; D remains unclear. CDR1 is SGHTS, CDR2 YDEGEE, per germline. The CDR3 is made up of 11 amino acids. V was cut by 2 bases and J by 9 bases, with 6 bases left in between. The CDR3 coding sequence is TGTGCCAGCAGCTTATACGGCATTCAGTACTTC. It specifies CASSLYGIQYF.

This sequence joins TRBV19 and TRBJ2-1; 9 nucleotides agree with TRBD1. The V segment lost 5 bases and the J segment 1 base; nucleotides outside the gene matches: 3. CDR1 is LNHDA and CDR2 is SQIVND in the germline V gene (reference sequence). The CDR3 length is 15 residues. CDR3 sequence (DNA): TGTGCCAGTAGTTGGGGGACAGGGTCCTACAATGAGCAGTTCTTC. It translates to CASSWGTGSYNEQFF.